The rows below give T cell receptor beta chains drawn from one sample of a study of blood T cell repertoires in COVID-19. Some clones are missing from TCRdb's copy, which holds only in-frame ones; the method was immunoSEQ multiplex PCR. The table includes roughly 43,000 clones, roughly 88% detected once. What was sequenced was peripheral blood. The source is a man aged 55 to 70 with active COVID-19. Each CDR3 is given with its conserved first and last residue. The order of the fields is clone size, J gene, D gene, V gene, CDR3 DNA, CDR3 protein. D genes are given only for firm matches. Clone size is shown for a subset of rows, as once, few, many or a class of expanded clone.

>-|TRBJ2-5|-|TRBV19
TGTGCCAGTAGTATTCGCTCCGGTCGGGAGACCCAGTACTTC
CASSIRSGRETQYF
>-|TRBJ2-2|TRBD2|TRBV13
TGTGCCAGCAGCTTAGCCCCAGCGGGAGTAGCCGGGGAGCTGTTTTTT
CASSLAPAGVAGELFF
>-|TRBJ2-1|TRBD2|TRBV11-3
TGTGCCAGCAGCTTGGGGGGGGAATACAATGAGCAGTTCTTC
CASSLGGEYNEQFF
>-|TRBJ2-1|-|TRBV7-9
TGTGCCAGCAGCCGTGACAGCAATGAGCAGTTCTTC
CASSRDSNEQFF
>-|TRBJ2-2|-|TRBV5-1
TGCGCCAGCAAGGGGATATCGAACACCGGGGAGCTGTTTTTT
CASKGISNTGELFF
>-|TRBJ1-1|TRBD1|TRBV6-1
TGTGCCAGCAGTGATGGGGGACAGGGCCACAAGAACACTGAAGCTTTCTTT
CASSDGGQGHKNTEAFF
>-|TRBJ1-2|TRBD1|TRBV5-1
TGCGCCAGCAGCGCCGGGACAGTGGCTGGCTACACCTTC
CASSAGTVAGYTF
>few|TRBJ2-7|TRBD1|TRBV7-2
TGTGCCAGCAGCGCGAGGGACAGCCTCGCCTACGAGCAGTACTTC
CASSARDSLAYEQYF
>-|TRBJ1-2|TRBD1|TRBV5-1
TGCGCCAGCAGCCCCACCGGGACAGGGAAGGTCAGTGGCTACACCTTC
CASSPTGTGKVSGYTF
>-|TRBJ1-1|TRBD1|TRBV13
TGTGCCAGCAGCTTACGGGACAGGGCCACTGAAGCTTTCTTT
CASSLRDRATEAFF
>few|TRBJ2-7|TRBD2|TRBV5-1
TGCGCCAGCAGCCCGCCCGGACTAGCGGGAGTGGCTACCCCCTACGAGCAGTACTTC
CASSPPGLAGVATPYEQYF
>once|TRBJ1-5|-|TRBV6-2/TRBV6-3
TGTGCCAGCAGTTCACCGGGACTAAAGATCAATCAGCCCCAGCATTTT
CASSSPGLKINQPQHF
>-|TRBJ1-4|TRBD1|TRBV13
TGTGCCAGCCGCCAGGGGGCGAGTGAAAAACTGTTTTTT
CASRQGASEKLFF
>-|TRBJ2-1|-|TRBV11-2
TGTGCCAGCAGCTTCGAGCTAGCCTCCTACAATGAGCAGTTCTTC
CASSFELASYNEQFF
>-|TRBJ2-5|TRBD1|TRBV5-6
TGTGCCAGCAGCCCAAGACAGGGGATCGTGGAGACCCAGTACTTC
CASSPRQGIVETQYF
>-|TRBJ2-5|TRBD2|TRBV7-3
TGTGCCAGCAGCCTTGGCGGGGGGCTGGGGAGAGAGACCCAGTACTTC
CASSLGGGLGRETQYF
>few|TRBJ2-3|TRBD2|TRBV30
TGTGCCTGGACCCGGACTAGCGGGAGTGTCCCAGATACGCAGTATTTT
CAWTRTSGSVPDTQYF
>-|TRBJ2-2|TRBD2|TRBV2
TGTGCCAGCAGGAATCTAGCGGGAGCGAACACCGGGGAGCTGTTTTTT
CASRNLAGANTGELFF
>-|TRBJ2-7|TRBD1|TRBV18
TGTGCCAGCTCCCCACAGGGGGCGTACGAGCAGTACTTC
CASSPQGAYEQYF
>-|TRBJ2-7|TRBD2|TRBV18
TGTGCCAGCTCACCGGGGACTAACTACGAGCAGTACTTC
CASSPGTNYEQYF
>-|TRBJ2-3|-|TRBV9
TGTGCCAGCAGCCCCCGGTCCCTGTCCACAGATACGCAGTATTTT
CASSPRSLSTDTQYF
>-|TRBJ2-7|TRBD2|TRBV7-8
TGTGCCAGCAGCTCACGGACTAGCAAAGGCGAGCAGTACTTC
CASSSRTSKGEQYF
>-|TRBJ2-3|TRBD2|TRBV7-9
TGTGCCAGCAGCTCCTCAAGCGGGAACCCAGATACGCAGTATTTT
CASSSSSGNPDTQYF
>-|TRBJ2-7|TRBD2|TRBV7-2
TGTGCCAGCAGCTCCATCGGGACTACTGCCTACGAGCAGTACTTC
CASSSIGTTAYEQYF
>-|TRBJ2-7|-|TRBV10-1
TGCGCCAGCAGTGAATCACCCTCGGGCTACGAGCAGTACTTC
CASSESPSGYEQYF
>-|TRBJ1-3|-|TRBV19
TGTGCCAGTAGCCGGGGGGACAACTCTGGAAACACCATATATTTT
CASSRGDNSGNTIYF
>once|TRBJ2-2|TRBD1|TRBV7-9
TGTGCCAGCAGCGCGCAGGGGGCTAATACCGGGGAGCTGTTTTTT
CASSAQGANTGELFF
>-|TRBJ1-4|-|TRBV28
TGTGCCAGCAGTTTACGGGGGGCTCAAACTAATGAAAAACTGTTTTTT
CASSLRGAQTNEKLFF
>once|TRBJ1-2|-|TRBV5-1
TGCGCCAGCAGGAGGGAGAATGCCTATGGCTACACCTTC
CASRRENAYGYTF
>-|TRBJ2-7|TRBD2|TRBV20-1
TGCAGTGCTAGTATGGCTAGCGGGGCGTACGAGCAGTACTTC
CSASMASGAYEQYF
>-|TRBJ2-1|-|TRBV7-8
TGTGCCAGCAGCTTCCTAGCGTCCTACAATGAGCAGTTCTTC
CASSFLASYNEQFF
>-|TRBJ2-1|-|TRBV12-5
TGTGCTAGTGGTCCGGGGGACAGCAGATACAATGAGCAGTTCTTC
CASGPGDSRYNEQFF
>-|TRBJ2-1|-|TRBV7-2
TGTGCCAGCAGCCTGATGGCGGGCAATGAGCAGTTCTTC
CASSLMAGNEQFF
>-|TRBJ2-7|TRBD2|TRBV5-5
TGCGCCCGCAGCTTGGCGGGGGGCGGGGGCGACGAGCAGTACTTC
CARSLAGGGGDEQYF
>-|TRBJ1-4|-|TRBV7-9
TGTGCCAGCAGCGATGCTGGTCAGGAAAAACTGTTTTTT
CASSDAGQEKLFF
>-|TRBJ2-3|TRBD2|TRBV9
TGTGCCAGCAGCATCGGGACTACTGTTGGGTCAGATACGCAGTATTTT
CASSIGTTVGSDTQYF
>-|TRBJ1-3|TRBD1|TRBV19
TGTGCCAGCATACAGGGGGCACCAGGAAACACCATATATTTT
CASIQGAPGNTIYF
>-|TRBJ2-7|-|TRBV27
TGTGCCAGCAGTCTAGGCGGCAGGGTCTCCTACGAGCAGTACTTC
CASSLGGRVSYEQYF
>-|TRBJ1-1|-|TRBV29-1
TGCAGCGTTGATAGGGGTTTTGAAGCTTTCTTT
CSVDRGFEAFF
>-|TRBJ2-1|TRBD2|TRBV29-1
TGCAGCGAACGGACTAGCGGGAACATCGAGCAGTTCTTC
CSERTSGNIEQFF
>-|TRBJ2-1|TRBD1|TRBV18
TGTGCCAGCTCACCAAACAGGGGTTCCAATGAGCAGTTCTTC
CASSPNRGSNEQFF